This entry concerns a single T cell receptor (beta chain). CDR3 length: 17 residues. Germline assignment: CDR1 MNHEY and CDR2 SMNVEV (reference sequence). V shed 0 bases and J 5 bases; nucleotides not matched to a gene: 8. The data were obtained in a study of Ad26.COV2.S vaccination and SARS-CoV-2 variants. Study overall: Into the muscle, Ad26.COV2.S was dosed once or twice, 56 days apart.

The method was immunoSEQ multiplex PCR; TCRdb's version includes in-frame clones alone and lacks a portion of them. The sample has about 370,000 clones, about 88% seen once. Stated treatment: over 15 received Ad26.COV2.S at low or high dose, single or two shots; 5 received placebo; per-sample allocation not given. Samples were taken on day 63 after the first vaccine or placebo injection. This adult donor, from Boston, was 18-55 years old. Source: peripheral blood, taken in a trial of Ad26.COV2.S vaccine versus placebo. The clonotype originates from a person aged 18 to 65 who received the Ad26.COV2.S COVID-19 vaccine or a placebo. The chain employs TRBV27 and TRBJ2-3; 10 bases agree with TRBD1. For the CDR3, the DNA is TGTGCCAGCAGTTTATCTCCGACAGGGGGCGCAAAAGATACGCAGTATTTT. Its translation is CASSLSPTGGAKDTQYF.